These T cell receptor beta chains were read from a single sample in a study of CD8+CD57+ T cells in acquired aplastic anemia. TCRdb passed the reads through MiXCR, listing each CDR3 protein once. This repertoire shows around 170,000 distinct CDR3 sequences, 55% to 70% found once; its top ten account for about 50%. Sequenced sample: sorted CD4+, CD8+, or CD8+CD57+ T cells (not recorded which) from PBMCs. The origin of the receptors is a human donor in good health. Each CDR3 is given with its conserved first and last residue. D genes are given only for firm matches. Size is stated for part of the rows, as once, few or many counts, or as a class when the clone is expanded.

CDR3aa,CDR3nt,v_gene,abundance,j_gene,d_gene
CSAIGGTGALPSTDTQYF,TGCAGTGCTATTGGAGGGACAGGAGCCCTACCTAGCACAGATACGCAGTATTTT,TRBV20-1,-,TRBJ2-3,TRBD1
CSAATSGRPGETQYF,TGCAGTGCCGCGACTAGCGGGAGACCGGGGGAGACCCAGTACTTC,TRBV20-1,many,TRBJ2-5,TRBD2
CASSFSQDAYGQYF,TGCGCCAGCAGTTTTTCACAGGACGCCTACGGGCAGTACTTC,TRBV5-1,few,TRBJ2-7,-
CAWGLALNEQYF,TGTGCCTGGGGGTTAGCTCTTAACGAGCAGTACTTC,TRBV30,-,TRBJ2-7,-
CASSPTDNSPLHF,TGTGCTAGCAGCCCCACAGATAATTCACCCCTCCACTTT,TRBV7-6,-,TRBJ1-6,-
CASKGDQETQYF,TGTGCCAGCAAGGGGGATCAAGAGACCCAGTACTTC,TRBV12-3/TRBV12-4,-,TRBJ2-5,-
CASSQSHSERTDTQYF,TGCGCCAGCAGCCAATCTCATTCGGAGCGCACAGATACGCAGTATTTT,TRBV4-3,many,TRBJ2-3,-
CSARRTARETQYF,TGCAGTGCTAGGCGGACAGCACGAGAGACCCAGTACTTC,TRBV20-1,-,TRBJ2-5,-
CASSSEGYREAFF,TGTGCCAGCAGCTCCGAGGGGTACAGGGAAGCTTTCTTT,TRBV7-9,-,TRBJ1-1,-
CASSIWTVSGSNQPQHF,TGTGCCAGTAGTATATGGACAGTCAGTGGTAGCAATCAGCCCCAGCATTTT,TRBV19,many,TRBJ1-5,-
CASTPQSDYGGIYGYTF,TGTGCCAGCACCCCTCAATCGGATTACGGTGGGATCTATGGCTACACCTTC,TRBV25-1,-,TRBJ1-2,-
CATTGGGQETQYF,TGTGCCACCACGGGGGGGGGCCAAGAGACCCAGTACTTC,TRBV24-1,-,TRBJ2-5,TRBD2
CASSLDRNNQPQHF,TGTGCCAGCAGCTTAGACAGGAACAATCAGCCCCAGCATTTT,TRBV7-9,few,TRBJ1-5,-
CASSGDTGFSPLHF,TGTGCCAGCAGCGGGGACACCGGATTCTCACCCCTCCACTTT,TRBV7-9,-,TRBJ1-6,-
CASSLSDHYGYTF,TGTGCCAGCAGTTTATCTGACCACTATGGCTACACCTTC,TRBV27,-,TRBJ1-2,-
CASSQFRQDNSPLHF,TGTGCCAGCAGCCAATTCCGGCAGGATAATTCACCCCTCCACTTT,TRBV7-9,-,TRBJ1-6,-
CASKEEGGGYTF,TGTGCCAGCAAAGAAGAGGGAGGGGGCTACACCTTC,TRBV6-5,many,TRBJ1-2,-
CSANTPGASFF,TGCAGTGCTAATACACCCGGCGCTTCATTCTTC,TRBV20-1,few,TRBJ2-1,-
CASKAEGYYGYTF,TGTGCCAGCAAGGCAGAAGGTTACTATGGCTACACCTTC,TRBV2,-,TRBJ1-2,-
CASTRPGHYNEQFF,TGTGCCAGCACCCGACCGGGACACTACAATGAGCAGTTCTTC,TRBV12-3/TRBV12-4,many,TRBJ2-1,-
CASSYQREGTGELFF,TGTGCCAGCAGTTACCAGCGGGAGGGCACCGGGGAGCTGTTTTTT,TRBV6-6,-,TRBJ2-2,TRBD2
CSANGGGSNQPQHF,TGCAGTGCTAACGGGGGGGGTAGCAATCAGCCCCAGCATTTT,TRBV20-1,-,TRBJ1-5,-
CASGGTEVYEQYF,TGTGCCAGCGGGGGGACCGAGGTCTACGAGCAGTACTTC,TRBV2,-,TRBJ2-7,-
CASSPGWVNEQYF,TGTGCCAGCAGCCCGGGGTGGGTAAACGAGCAGTACTTC,TRBV7-2,-,TRBJ2-7,-
CASSPHRPDTQYF,TGTGCCAGCAGCCCCCACCGTCCAGATACGCAGTATTTT,TRBV7-2,-,TRBJ2-3,-
CASSSIRLAGGPNNEQFF,TGTGCCAGCAGTTCCATCAGACTAGCGGGAGGCCCAAACAATGAGCAGTTCTTC,TRBV6-5,few,TRBJ2-1,TRBD2
CSVLDLTADTQYF,TGCAGTGTACTCGACCTCACCGCAGATACGCAGTATTTT,TRBV20-1,-,TRBJ2-3,-
CSAMGQVNTEAFF,TGCAGCGCCATGGGACAGGTGAACACTGAAGCTTTCTTT,TRBV29-1,-,TRBJ1-1,TRBD1
CASSSDRHNEQFF,TGTGCCAGCAGCTCGGACCGGCACAATGAGCAGTTCTTC,TRBV11-3,-,TRBJ2-1,-
CASSLRTGVSNSPLHF,TGTGCCAGCAGTTTACGGACAGGGGTGTCTAATTCACCCCTCCACTTT,TRBV27,-,TRBJ1-6,TRBD1
CASSTRGGAGANVLTF,TGTGCCAGCAGCACTAGGGGGGGGGCTGGGGCCAACGTCCTGACTTTC,TRBV5-4,-,TRBJ2-6,-
CASSILTSGSYGEQFF,TGTGCCAGTAGTATTTTGACTAGCGGGAGTTATGGTGAGCAGTTCTTC,TRBV19,many,TRBJ2-1,TRBD2
CASSEEGAGTEAFF,TGTGCCAGCAGTGAAGAAGGGGCAGGCACTGAAGCTTTCTTT,TRBV2,-,TRBJ1-1,-
CASSDLEPGGPEAFF,TGTGCCAGTAGTGACCTCGAGCCAGGGGGCCCTGAAGCTTTCTTT,TRBV19,-,TRBJ1-1,TRBD1
CSVEDPSAGELFF,TGCAGCGTTGAAGATCCCTCGGCCGGGGAGCTGTTTTTT,TRBV29-1,many,TRBJ2-2,-
CASRGIGGDRYEQYF,TGTGCCAGCAGGGGGATCGGGGGGGACCGATACGAGCAGTACTTC,TRBV7-9,once,TRBJ2-7,TRBD2
CASSEWLAGTQYF,TGCGCCAGCAGTGAGTGGCTAGCTGGTACGCAGTATTTT,TRBV10-1,-,TRBJ2-3,-
CASTLGADVGYGYTF,TGTGCCAGTACCCTAGGGGCCGACGTTGGCTATGGCTACACCTTC,TRBV19,-,TRBJ1-2,-
CSAKTSEGTDTQYF,TGCAGTGCTAAGACGTCTGAAGGCACAGATACGCAGTATTTT,TRBV20-1,-,TRBJ2-3,-
CASSLQGMSNSPLHF,TGTGCCAGCAGTCTACAGGGGATGTCGAATTCACCCCTCCACTTT,TRBV27,-,TRBJ1-6,TRBD1
CSARANSGDSSYNEQFF,TGCAGTGCTAGAGCCAATAGCGGGGATAGCTCCTACAATGAGCAGTTCTTC,TRBV20-1,-,TRBJ2-1,TRBD2
CAIRPGTGNQPQHF,TGTGCCATCAGACCCGGGACAGGGAATCAGCCCCAGCATTTT,TRBV10-3,many,TRBJ1-5,TRBD1
CASRRRGGEQYF,TGTGCCAGCAGGAGGAGAGGCGGGGAGCAGTACTTC,TRBV6-5,-,TRBJ2-7,-
CSVEADGVYGYTF,TGCAGCGTTGAAGCCGACGGGGTCTATGGCTACACCTTC,TRBV29-1,many,TRBJ1-2,-
CASSSGQGKGYTF,TGTGCCAGTAGTAGCGGACAGGGGAAGGGCTACACCTTC,TRBV19,-,TRBJ1-2,TRBD1
CASSIYGGMMDNEQFF,TGTGCCAGTAGTATTTACGGGGGAATGATGGACAATGAGCAGTTCTTC,TRBV19,-,TRBJ2-1,-
CASSLAQESPVGYTF,TGTGCCAGCAGTTTAGCGCAGGAATCCCCCGTTGGCTACACCTTC,TRBV12-3/TRBV12-4,many,TRBJ1-2,-